The clone carrying this TCR beta chain was detected only once. Antigen unknown. Sequencing used immunoSEQ multiplex PCR; TCRdb keeps in-frame clones, though not all of them. The repertoire consists of about 37,000 clones, with about 88% occurring once and the leading ten covering roughly 6.2%. This sample was included in a study of T cell responses to AZD1222 COVID-19 vaccine. As for the study in general: Pooling of second doses given at about 4 or about 12 weeks was done.

V gave up 5 bases and J gave up 3 bases, with 17 bases separating them. Germline V gene lookup returns CDR1 SGHTA and CDR2 FQGNSA. This CDR3 region has 16 residues. Study-level points and caveats: Samples come after the peak T cell response, not at day 14. Of the AZD1222 recipients, only 6 or 7 were seropositive at baseline. A mostly white British donor set with more females was recruited, and clonal diversity was possibly underestimated.

The input for sequencing was peripheral blood, taken on day 0 of AZD1222 vaccination. This receptor was identified in an adult in good health. The V and J genes are TRBV7-2 and TRBJ2-1; D is unclear. CDR3 DNA sequence: TGTGCCAGCAGCCCCTCTGAGCGAATCTACTACAATGAGCAGTTCTTC. This encodes CASSPSERIYYNEQFF.